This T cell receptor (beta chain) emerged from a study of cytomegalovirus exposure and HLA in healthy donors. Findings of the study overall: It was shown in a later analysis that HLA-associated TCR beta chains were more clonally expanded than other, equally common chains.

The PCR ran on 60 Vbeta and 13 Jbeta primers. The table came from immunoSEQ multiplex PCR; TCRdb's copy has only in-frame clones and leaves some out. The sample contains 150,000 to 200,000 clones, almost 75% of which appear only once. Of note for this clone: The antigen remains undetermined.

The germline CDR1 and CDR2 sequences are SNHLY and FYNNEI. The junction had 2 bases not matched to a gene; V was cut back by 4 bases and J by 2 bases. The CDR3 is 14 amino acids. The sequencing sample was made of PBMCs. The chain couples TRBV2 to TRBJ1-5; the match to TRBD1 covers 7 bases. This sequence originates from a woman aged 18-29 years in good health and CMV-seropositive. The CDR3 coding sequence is TGTGCCAGCAGTGGAGGACAGGGCAATCAGCCCCAGCATTTT. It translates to CASSGGQGNQPQHF.